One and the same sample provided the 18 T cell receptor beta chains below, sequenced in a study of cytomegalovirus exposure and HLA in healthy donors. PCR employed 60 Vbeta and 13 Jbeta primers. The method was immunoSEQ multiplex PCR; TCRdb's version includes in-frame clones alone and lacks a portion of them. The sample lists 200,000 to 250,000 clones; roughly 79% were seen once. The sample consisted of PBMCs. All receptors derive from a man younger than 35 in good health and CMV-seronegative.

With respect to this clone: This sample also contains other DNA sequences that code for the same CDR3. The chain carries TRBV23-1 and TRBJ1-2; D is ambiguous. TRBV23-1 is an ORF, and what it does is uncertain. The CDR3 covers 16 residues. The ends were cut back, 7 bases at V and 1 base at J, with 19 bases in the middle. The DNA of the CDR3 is TGCGCCAGCAAAGTGATCCGAGACAACCTTAACTATGGCTACACCTTC. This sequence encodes CASKVIRDNLNYGYTF.

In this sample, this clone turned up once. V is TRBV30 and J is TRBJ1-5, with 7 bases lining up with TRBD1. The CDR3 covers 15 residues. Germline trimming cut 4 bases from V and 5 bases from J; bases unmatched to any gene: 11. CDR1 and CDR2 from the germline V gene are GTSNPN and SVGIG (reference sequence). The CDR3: CAWNQRQGRDQPQHF. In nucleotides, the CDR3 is TGTGCCTGGAACCAGCGACAGGGTCGGGATCAGCCCCAGCATTTT.

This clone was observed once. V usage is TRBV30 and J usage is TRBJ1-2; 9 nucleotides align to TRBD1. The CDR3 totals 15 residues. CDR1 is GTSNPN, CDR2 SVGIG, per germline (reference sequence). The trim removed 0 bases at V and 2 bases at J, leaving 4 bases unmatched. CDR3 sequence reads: CAWSVTGTGNYGYTF. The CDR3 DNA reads TGTGCCTGGAGTGTAACCGGGACAGGGAACTATGGCTACACCTTC. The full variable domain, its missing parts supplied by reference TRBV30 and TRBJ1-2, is SQTIHQWPATLVQPVGSPLSLECTVEGTSNPNLYWYRQAAGRGLQLLFYSVGIGQISSEVPQNLSASRPQDRQFILSSKKLLLSDSGFYLCAWSVTGTGNYGYTFGSGTRLTVV.

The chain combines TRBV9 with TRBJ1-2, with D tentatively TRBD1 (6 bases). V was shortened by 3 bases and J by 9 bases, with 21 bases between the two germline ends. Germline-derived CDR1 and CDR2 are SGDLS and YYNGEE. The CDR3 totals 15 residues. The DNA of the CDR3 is TGTGCCAGCAGCGCAAACAGGGCGGGTCGGGTCCGCTACACCTTC. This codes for CASSANRAGRVRYTF.

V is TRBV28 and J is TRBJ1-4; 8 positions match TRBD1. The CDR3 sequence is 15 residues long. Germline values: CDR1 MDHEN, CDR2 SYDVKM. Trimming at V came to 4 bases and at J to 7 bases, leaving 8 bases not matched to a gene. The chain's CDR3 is CASSSWTGKSEKLFF. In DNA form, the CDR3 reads TGTGCCAGCAGTTCCTGGACAGGGAAAAGTGAAAAACTGTTTTTT.

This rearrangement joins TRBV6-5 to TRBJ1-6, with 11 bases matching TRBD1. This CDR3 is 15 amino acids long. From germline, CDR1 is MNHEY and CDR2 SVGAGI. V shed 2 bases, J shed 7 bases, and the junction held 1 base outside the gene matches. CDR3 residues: CASSYGTGGNSPLHF. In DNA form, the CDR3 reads TGTGCCAGCAGTTACGGGACAGGGGGGAATTCACCCCTCCACTTT.

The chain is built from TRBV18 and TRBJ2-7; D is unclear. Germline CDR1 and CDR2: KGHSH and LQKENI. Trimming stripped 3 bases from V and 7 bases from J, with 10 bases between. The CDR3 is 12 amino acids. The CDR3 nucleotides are TGTGCCAGCTCACCTAACGAACTGGAGCAGTACTTC. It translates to CASSPNELEQYF.

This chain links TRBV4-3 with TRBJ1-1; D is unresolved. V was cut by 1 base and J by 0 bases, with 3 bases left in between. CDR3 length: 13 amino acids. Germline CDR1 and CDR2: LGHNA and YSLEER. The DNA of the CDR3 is TGCGCCAGCAGCCAAGTTATGAACACTGAAGCTTTCTTT. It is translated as CASSQVMNTEAFF.

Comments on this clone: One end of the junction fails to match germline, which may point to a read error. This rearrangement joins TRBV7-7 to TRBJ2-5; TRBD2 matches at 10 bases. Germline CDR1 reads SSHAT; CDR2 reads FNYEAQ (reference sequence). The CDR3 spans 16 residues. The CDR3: CASSLAPSGGQETQYF. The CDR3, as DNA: TGTGCTAGCAGCTTAGCACCTAGCGGGGGTCAAGAGACCCAGTACTTC. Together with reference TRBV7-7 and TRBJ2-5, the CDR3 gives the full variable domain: GAGVSQSPRYKVTKRGQDVTLRCDPISSHATLYWYQQALGQGPEFLTYFNYEAQPDKSGLPSDRFSAERPEGSISTLTIQRTEQRDSAMYRCASSLAPSGGQETQYFGPGTRLLVL.

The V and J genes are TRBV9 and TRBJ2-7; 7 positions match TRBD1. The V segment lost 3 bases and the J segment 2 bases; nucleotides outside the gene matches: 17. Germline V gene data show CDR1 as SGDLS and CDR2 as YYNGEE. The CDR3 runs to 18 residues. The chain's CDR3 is CASSAGSGTAFTAYEQYF. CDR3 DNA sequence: TGTGCCAGCAGCGCGGGATCTGGGACAGCTTTTACAGCCTACGAGCAGTACTTC.

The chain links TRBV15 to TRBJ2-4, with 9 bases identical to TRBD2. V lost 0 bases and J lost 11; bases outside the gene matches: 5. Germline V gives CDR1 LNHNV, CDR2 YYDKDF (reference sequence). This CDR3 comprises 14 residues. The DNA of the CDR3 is TGTGCCACCAGCAGAGACCAGACTAGCGGAGTTCAGTACTTC. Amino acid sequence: CATSRDQTSGVQYF.

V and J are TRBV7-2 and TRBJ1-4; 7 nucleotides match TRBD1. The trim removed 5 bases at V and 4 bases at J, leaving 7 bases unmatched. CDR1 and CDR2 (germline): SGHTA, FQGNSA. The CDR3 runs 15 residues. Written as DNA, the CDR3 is TGTGCCAGCAGCCAAGGGGGCGTCCATAATGAAAAACTGTTTTTT. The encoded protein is CASSQGGVHNEKLFF.

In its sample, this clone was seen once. The CDR3 DNA reads as TGTGCCAGGAGACAGGTGAACACTGAAGCTTTCTTT. This sequence encodes CARRQVNTEAFF. The V and J genes are TRBV2 and TRBJ1-1, with a weak D call TRBD1 (6 bases). Germline CDR1 SNHLY, CDR2 FYNNEI. The V and J ends lost 9 bases and 0 bases respectively, with 8 bases between them. This CDR3 is built from 12 residues.

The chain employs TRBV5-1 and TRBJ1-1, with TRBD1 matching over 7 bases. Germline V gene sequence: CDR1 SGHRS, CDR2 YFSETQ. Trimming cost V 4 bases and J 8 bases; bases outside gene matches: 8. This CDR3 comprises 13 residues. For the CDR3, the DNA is TGCGCCAGCAGCGCTGCAGGGGGGTGGGAAGCTTTCTTT. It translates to CASSAAGGWEAFF.

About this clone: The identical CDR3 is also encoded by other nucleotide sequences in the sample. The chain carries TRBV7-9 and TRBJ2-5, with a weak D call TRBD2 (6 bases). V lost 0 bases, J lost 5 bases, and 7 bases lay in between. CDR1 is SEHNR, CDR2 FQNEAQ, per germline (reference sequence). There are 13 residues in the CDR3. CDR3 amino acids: CASSLAGGETQYF. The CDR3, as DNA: TGTGCCAGCAGCTTAGCTGGGGGGGAGACCCAGTACTTC.

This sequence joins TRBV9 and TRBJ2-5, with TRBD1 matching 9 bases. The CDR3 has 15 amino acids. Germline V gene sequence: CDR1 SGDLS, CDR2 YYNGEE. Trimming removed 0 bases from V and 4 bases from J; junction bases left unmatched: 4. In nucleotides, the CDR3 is TGTGCCAGCAGCGTAGATGGACAGGGGAGAGAGACCCAGTACTTC. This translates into CASSVDGQGRETQYF.

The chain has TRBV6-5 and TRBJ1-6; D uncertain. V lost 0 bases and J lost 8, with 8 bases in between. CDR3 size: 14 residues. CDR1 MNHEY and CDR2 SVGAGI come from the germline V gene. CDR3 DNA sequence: TGTGCCAGCAGTTACTCGATCGGGGATTCACCCCTCCACTTT. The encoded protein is CASSYSIGDSPLHF.

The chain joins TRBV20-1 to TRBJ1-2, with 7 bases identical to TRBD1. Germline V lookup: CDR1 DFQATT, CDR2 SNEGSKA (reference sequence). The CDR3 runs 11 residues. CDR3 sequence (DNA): TGCCGCGCGGAGGGGGCGAATGGCTACACCTTC. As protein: CRAEGANGYTF.